This T cell receptor (beta chain) was documented in a study of shared clonotypes between healthy human individuals. Study-level points and caveats: Despite large depth, rarefaction showed incomplete sorted-subset sequencing. Non-shared clonotypes were found to have lower generation probabilities than the clonotypes that were shared by all four of the sorted-subset donors. The sharing of approximately 4.6% of naive CD4 clonotypes was seen across a few donors.

Donors were healthy HIV-negative adults without recently reported acute infections or vaccinations. The germline CDR1 and CDR2 sequences are SNHLY and FYNNEI. The CDR3 has 16 amino acids. The ends were cut back, 6 bases at V and 2 bases at J, with 20 bases in the middle. As concerns this clone: Antigen: not known.

The method was immunoSEQ multiplex PCR; TCRdb's version includes in-frame clones alone and lacks a portion of them. The sample consists of 1,500,000 or so clones, roughly 97% of them appearing once. The chain has TRBV2 and TRBJ2-7; possibly TRBD1 for D (6 bases). The sample was naive CD4+ T cells sorted from blood. Subset reported: CD45RA+ positively selected. The source is a man under 40 in good health. In DNA, the CDR3 is TGTGCCAGCAGCCTTAAACAGGGTGTAGGTGCCTACGAGCAGTACTTC. It is translated as CASSLKQGVGAYEQYF.